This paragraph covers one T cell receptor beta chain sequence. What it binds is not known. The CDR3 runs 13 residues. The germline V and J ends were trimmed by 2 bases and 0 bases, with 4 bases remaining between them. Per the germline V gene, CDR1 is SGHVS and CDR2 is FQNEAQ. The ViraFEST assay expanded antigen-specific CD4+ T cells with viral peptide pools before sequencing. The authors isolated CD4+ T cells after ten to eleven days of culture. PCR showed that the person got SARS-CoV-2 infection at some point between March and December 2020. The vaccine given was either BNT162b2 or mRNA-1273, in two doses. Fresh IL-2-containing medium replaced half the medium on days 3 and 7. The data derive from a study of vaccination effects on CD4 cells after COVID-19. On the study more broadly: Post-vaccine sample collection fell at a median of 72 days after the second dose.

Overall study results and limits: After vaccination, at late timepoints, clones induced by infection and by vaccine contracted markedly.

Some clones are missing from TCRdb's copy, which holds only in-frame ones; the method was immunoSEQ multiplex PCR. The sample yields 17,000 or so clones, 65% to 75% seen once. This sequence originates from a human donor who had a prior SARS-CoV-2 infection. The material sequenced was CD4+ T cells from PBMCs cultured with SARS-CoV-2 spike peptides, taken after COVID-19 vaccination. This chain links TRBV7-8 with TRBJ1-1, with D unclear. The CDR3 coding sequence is TGTGCCAGCAGCTTACAGCTGAACACTGAAGCTTTCTTT. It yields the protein CASSLQLNTEAFF. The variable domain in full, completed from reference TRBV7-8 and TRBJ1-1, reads GAGVSQSPRYKVAKRGQDVALRCDPISGHVSLFWYQQALGQGPEFLTYFQNEAQLDKSGLPSDRFFAERPEGSVSTLKIQRTQQEDSAVYLCASSLQLNTEAFFGQGTRLTVV.